The text below deals with one T cell receptor beta chain. The antigen is undetermined. The TCRbeta library was prepared with unique molecular identifiers. Each CDR3 protein is one row after TCRdb ran MiXCR on the PCR reads. The sample consists of about 980,000 distinct CDR3 sequences, about 29% of them appearing once. The sample is drawn from a study of T-cell reconstitution after alpha-beta-depleted transplantation in children. Study-level findings and limits: By about two months after transplant, alpha-beta T cells reportedly arose from several hundred graft clones that had expanded.

Trimming removed 0 bases from V and 1 base from J, with 7 bases in between. This CDR3 contains 14 residues. From germline, CDR1 is LNHNV and CDR2 YYDKDF (reference sequence). Sequencing used PBMCs, mostly from graft donor cells, obtained 360 days after TCRalphabeta/CD19-depleted stem cell transplant. The clonotype originates from a boy younger than two who had a stem cell transplant for SCID, so the T cells may come from the graft donor. The V gene is TRBV15, the J gene TRBJ2-7; D not resolved. CDR3: CATSRESGSYEQYF. The CDR3 nucleotides read TGTGCCACCAGCAGAGAATCCGGGTCCTACGAGCAGTACTTC.